These 10 T cell receptor beta chains were all obtained from the same sample, sequenced in a study of CD8 T cells in Susac syndrome. RNA totalling about 0.45 to 1 ug underwent reverse transcription with random hexamers. TCRdb re-called the immunoSEQ multiplex PCR reads with MiXCR, one entry per CDR3 protein. This sample carries under 550,000 distinct CDR3 sequences, around 83% of them seen once, and the ten largest clones take approximately 0.12%. Source material: CD8+ T cells from PBMCs. The receptors come from a human donor with multiple sclerosis.

The gene calls are TRBV27 and TRBJ2-7, with D uncertain. The V end lost 5 bases, the J end lost 3 bases, and 17 bases lay between the germline ends. The germline V gene has CDR1 MNHEY and CDR2 SMNVEV (reference sequence). This CDR3 contains 15 residues. CDR3: CASSQDRGDLYEQYF. In DNA form, the CDR3 reads TGTGCCAGCAGTCAAGATCGTGGCGACCTCTACGAGCAGTACTTC.

The chain couples TRBV11-2 to TRBJ2-7, with D possibly TRBD2 on 6 matching bases. Germline V gene data show CDR1 as SGHAT and CDR2 as FQNNGV. The ends were cut back, 5 bases at V and 5 bases at J, with 10 bases in the middle. This CDR3 spans 12 amino acids. The CDR3 region has the DNA TGTGCCAGCAGCCCGACTAGTCACGAGCAGTACTTC. Translation gives CASSPTSHEQYF.

The rearrangement uses TRBV6-5 and TRBJ1-2, with a possible D match to TRBD1 (5 bases). The CDR3 is 13 amino acids. V was shortened by 3 bases and J by 6 bases, with 11 bases between the two germline ends. The germline CDR1 and CDR2 sequences are MNHEY and SVGAGI. This CDR3 is CASSYQGGDGYTF. DNA of the CDR3: TGTGCCAGCAGTTATCAGGGCGGGGATGGCTACACCTTC.

The rearrangement joins TRBV30 to TRBJ1-1, with D possibly TRBD1 on 6 matching bases. The CDR3 has 14 amino acids. The V gene lost 2 bases and the J gene lost 0 bases, with 10 bases spanning the gap. Germline V gene data show CDR1 as GTSNPN and CDR2 as SVGIG (reference sequence). CDR3: CAWSSGAMNTEAFF. Here the CDR3 DNA reads TGTGCCTGGAGTTCAGGGGCTATGAACACTGAAGCTTTCTTT. Full variable domain (missing parts from reference TRBV30 and TRBJ1-1): SQTIHQWPATLVQPVGSPLSLECTVEGTSNPNLYWYRQAAGRGLQLLFYSVGIGQISSEVPQNLSASRPQDRQFILSSKKLLLSDSGFYLCAWSSGAMNTEAFFGQGTRLTVV.

This chain connects TRBV4-1 to TRBJ1-2; 8 positions agree with TRBD1. The CDR3 covers 17 residues. V lost 0 bases to trimming and J lost 2 bases; unmatched junction nucleotides: 8. CDR1 MGHRA and CDR2 YSYEKL come from the germline V gene. DNA for the CDR3: TGCGCCAGCAGCCAAGATCAGGGTCCAGGGGGCAACTATGGCTACACCTTC. Its protein is CASSQDQGPGGNYGYTF.

The V call is TRBV4-1, the J call TRBJ2-2; D could derive from TRBD1 or TRBD2 (5 bases each). The CDR3 is 16 amino acids. Trimming pared 4 bases from V and 6 bases from J, leaving 18 bases between. Germline V gene data show CDR1 as MGHRA and CDR2 as YSYEKL. CDR3 nucleotide sequence: TGCGCCAGCAGCCCCCCCCTTGTCAGGGACGCCGGGGAGCTGTTTTTT. Translation gives CASSPPLVRDAGELFF.

This chain links TRBV28 with TRBJ2-7, with D possibly matching TRBD1 (6 bases). Germline CDR1 is MDHEN and CDR2 is SYDVKM. This CDR3 is 15 amino acids long. Deletions cut 4 bases from V and 5 bases from J, with 18 bases between. CDR3 loop: CASSSPSRGIHEQYF. The CDR3 coding sequence is TGTGCCAGCAGTTCTCCGTCCAGGGGAATCCACGAGCAGTACTTC.

The V call is TRBV29-1, the J call TRBJ2-7; perhaps D is TRBD1 or TRBD2 (6 bases each). The CDR3 contains 13 residues. The germline V gene has CDR1 SQVTM and CDR2 ANQGSEA. V lost 8 bases to trimming and J lost 5 bases, with 19 bases between them. Written as DNA, the CDR3 is TGCAGCATCAAAGGAGGGGGGCTCCACGAGCAGTACTTC. Encoded protein: CSIKGGGLHEQYF.

This chain joins TRBV6-6 and TRBJ2-1; D is possibly TRBD2 (6 bases). V was clipped by 0 bases and J by 5 bases, with 14 bases between them. CDR3 length equals 16 residues. CDR1 is MNHNY and CDR2 is SVGAGI in the germline V gene (reference sequence). In DNA form, the CDR3 reads TGTGCCAGCAGTTACTCAATAATAGGAGGGAACAATGAGCAGTTCTTC. Translation: CASSYSIIGGNNEQFF.

V and J are TRBV7-9 and TRBJ2-1, with a possible D match to TRBD1 (5 bases). The V and J ends lost 5 bases and 8 bases respectively, with 13 bases between them. The CDR3 is 13 amino acids. Germline V gene data show CDR1 as SEHNR and CDR2 as FQNEAQ (reference sequence). The CDR3: CASSPPQGYEQFF. DNA for the CDR3: TGTGCCAGCAGCCCCCCCCAGGGATATGAGCAGTTCTTC.